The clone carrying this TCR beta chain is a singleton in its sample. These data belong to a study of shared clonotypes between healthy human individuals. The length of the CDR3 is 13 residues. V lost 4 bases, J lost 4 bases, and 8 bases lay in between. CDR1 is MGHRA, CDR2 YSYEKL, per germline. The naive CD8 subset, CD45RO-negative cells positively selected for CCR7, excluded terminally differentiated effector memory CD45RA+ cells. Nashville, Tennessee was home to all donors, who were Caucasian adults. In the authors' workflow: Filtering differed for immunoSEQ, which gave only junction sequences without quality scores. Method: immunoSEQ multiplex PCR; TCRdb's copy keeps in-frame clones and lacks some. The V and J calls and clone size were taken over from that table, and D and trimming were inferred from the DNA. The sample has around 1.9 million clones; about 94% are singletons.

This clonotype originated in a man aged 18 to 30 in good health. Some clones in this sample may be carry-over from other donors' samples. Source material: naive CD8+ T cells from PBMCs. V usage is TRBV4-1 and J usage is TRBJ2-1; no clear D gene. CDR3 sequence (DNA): TGCGCCAGCAGCCCCCAATTTTACAATGAGCAGTTCTTC. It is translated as CASSPQFYNEQFF.